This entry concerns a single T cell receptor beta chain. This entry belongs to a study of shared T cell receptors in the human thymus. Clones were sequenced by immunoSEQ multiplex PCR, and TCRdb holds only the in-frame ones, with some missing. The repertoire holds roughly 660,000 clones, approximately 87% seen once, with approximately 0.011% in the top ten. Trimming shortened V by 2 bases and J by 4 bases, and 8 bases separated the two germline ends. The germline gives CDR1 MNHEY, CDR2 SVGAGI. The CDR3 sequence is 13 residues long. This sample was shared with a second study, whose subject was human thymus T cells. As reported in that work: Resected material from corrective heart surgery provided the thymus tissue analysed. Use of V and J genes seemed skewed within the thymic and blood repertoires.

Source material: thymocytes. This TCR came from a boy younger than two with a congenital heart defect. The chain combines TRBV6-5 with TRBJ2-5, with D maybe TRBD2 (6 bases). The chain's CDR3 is CASSYRRGETQYF. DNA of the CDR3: TGTGCCAGCAGTTACAGGAGGGGAGAGACCCAGTACTTC.